This T cell receptor (beta chain) was sequenced in a study of Graves' ophthalmopathy and Graves' hyperthyroidism. The study, taken as a whole, reports: Prediction of ophthalmopathy progression reached 70.59% sensitivity and approximately 74% specificity.

Lactation, pregnancy, uncontrolled infections and other autoimmune diseases were all grounds for excluding patients. The authors amplified TCR beta CDR3 regions from RNA transcripts. First-round RT-PCR relied on HTBI primers, and a second-round multiplex PCR came next. TCRdb ran MiXCR on the multiplex PCR reads and lists one entry per CDR3 protein. In the table there are some 350,000 distinct CDR3 sequences, approximately 18% of which are singletons. Germline values: CDR1 ENHRY, CDR2 SYGVKD. The CDR3 runs to 19 residues. Turning to this clonotype: Its antigen is not known. One end of the junction is discordant with germline, which a read error may explain.

The TCR was taken from an adult woman with stable Graves' hyperthyroidism. J is TRBJ2-7 and V is TRBV10-3; TRBD1 aligns across 9 bases. Sequencing was performed on peripheral blood. The CDR3 spells CAMLSTYRGRLGFSYEQCF. The CDR3 coding sequence is TGTGCCATGCTAAGTACCTACAGGGGGCGGCTTGGGTTCTCCTACGAGCAGTGCTTC.